The source of this TCR beta chain is a study of post-analysis software for immune sequencing data. Study overall: Recorded disease courses covered relapsing-remitting, secondary progressive and progressive-relapsing multiple sclerosis. Some patients had no subtype annotation. Study-wide results and caveats: Four or five TRBV segments, TRBV5-6, TRBV5-1 and TRBV20-1 among them, were found more frequent in patients than controls.

The V gene lost 7 bases and the J gene lost 2 bases, with 11 bases spanning the gap. There are 13 residues in the CDR3. Germline lookup yields CDR1 MNHEY and CDR2 SVGAGI. In the case of this clonotype: Its specificity is unknown.

Each TCR beta cDNA library carried unique molecular identifiers. TCRdb analysed the PCR reads with MiXCR anew, one entry per CDR3 protein. Of 160,000 or so distinct CDR3 sequences in the sample, 35% to 40% were seen once. The chain employs TRBV6-5 and TRBJ1-2; the D is unclear. The sample consisted of blood, taken after autologous hematopoietic stem cell transplantation. This TCR was sampled from a girl aged 10-17 years with multiple sclerosis. The CDR3 region has the DNA TGTGCCAGCACCCGAAACAGCAACTATGGCTACACCTTC. Residues: CASTRNSNYGYTF.